This T cell receptor beta chain was captured in a study of beta chain features in type 1 diabetes. The CDR3 spans 14 residues. V gave up 3 bases and J gave up 2 bases; unmatched junction bases: 3. Germline CDR1 is GTSNPN and CDR2 is SVGIG (reference sequence). Study-level points and caveats: Among all four CD4+ subsets, Type 1 diabetes patients had TCRB CDR3s that were moderately but significantly shorter. Cells expressing TCR highly could be over-represented by cDNA sequencing.

Regarding this clone: Its antigen is not identified.

Via CD45RO/CCR7/CD25/CD127/CD95/CD27, cells of the CD4+ naive, central memory, regulatory and stem cell-like memory subsets were sorted. cDNA synthesis used the whole RNA isolate, giving expressed TCRB sequences. Libraries were prepared by immunoSEQ multiplex PCR; TCRdb keeps only in-frame clonotypes and omits some of them. The profile shows around 360,000 clones, roughly an eighth of them singletons. Sequencing was carried out using naive CD4+ T cells from blood. The receptor comes from a young woman with type 1 diabetes. The J gene is TRBJ2-1, the V gene TRBV30; 8 bases fit TRBD1. The CDR3 coding sequence is TGTGCCTGGAGCCAGGGGGCTACCTACAATGAGCAGTTCTTC. It yields the protein CAWSQGATYNEQFF.